These 20 T cell receptor beta chains were all obtained from the same sample, sequenced in a study of CD8 T cells in ankylosing spondylitis listed by TCRdb under 2017. Preparation of the library involved 5' RACE. Instrument on record: Illumina HiSeq 2500. The public reads were quality trimmed at Q25 with fastp and then assembled into clones with MiXCR by TCRdb, keeping productive beta chains. Records with the same CDR3 protein are collapsed into one entry carrying the most frequent genes and DNA. In all, the sample holds about 240,000 distinct CDR3 sequences, and under 30% of those were seen once. The ten largest clones represent around 0.58% of the sample. Sample: blood, either unsorted or a sorted T cell fraction (not recorded which). Every receptor here comes from a male donor with ankylosing spondylitis or in good health (not recorded which).

Notes on this clonotype: Compared with germline, one end of the junction differs, possibly owing to a read error. This CDR3 reads CASSLSRALF. In nucleotides, the CDR3 is TGTGCCAGCAGTTTATCCCGGGCACTTTTT. The genes are TRBV12-3 or TRBV12-4 and TRBJ1-1, with D unclear. This CDR3 contains 10 residues.

This clonotype showed up many times. The V gene is TRBV29-1, the J gene TRBJ2-7; D not certain. The CDR3 length is 10 residues. CDR1 and CDR2 (germline): SQVTM, ANQGSEA. The V end was cut by 5 bases, the J end by 5 bases, with 7 bases between. CDR3 loop: CSVSIDEQYF. The CDR3 nucleotides read TGCAGCGTTTCGATCGACGAGCAGTACTTC.

The chain uses TRBV7-8 and TRBJ2-3, with D tentatively TRBD2 (6 bases). CDR3 length equals 14 residues. Trimming pared 5 bases from V and 4 bases from J, leaving 13 bases between. The germline gives CDR1 SGHVS, CDR2 FQNEAQ. CDR3 in DNA: TGTGCCAGCAGCCAAGAGCGGGTCTCAGATACGCAGTATTTT. Protein: CASSQERVSDTQYF.

The table lists this clonotype with many counts. J is TRBJ2-7 and V is TRBV15; D is undetermined. Germline V gene sequence: CDR1 LNHNV, CDR2 YYDKDF (reference sequence). CDR3 length equals 15 residues. Between the trimmed V and J ends, which lost 4 bases and 0 bases, there was a span of 13 bases. This CDR3 reads CATSMDAESSYEQYF. Written as DNA, the CDR3 is TGTGCCACCAGCATGGATGCGGAGAGCTCCTACGAGCAGTACTTC.

This clonotype came up many times. The chain uses TRBV7-2 and TRBJ2-3, with 11 bases aligning to TRBD2. With V trimmed by 1 base and J by 4 bases, 4 bases remained unmatched. Germline loops: CDR1 SGHTA, CDR2 FQGNSA. CDR3 length equals 16 residues. CDR3 sequence: CASSLETTSGADTQYF. The DNA of the CDR3 is TGTGCCAGCAGCTTAGAGACGACTAGCGGGGCAGATACGCAGTATTTT.

This sequence joins TRBV19 and TRBJ1-5; D not certain. The germline V gene has CDR1 LNHDA and CDR2 SQIVND (reference sequence). V lost 3 bases to trimming and J lost 0 bases, with 12 bases between them. The CDR3 totals 16 residues. CDR3 amino acids: CASSILALGSNQPQHF. Written as DNA, the CDR3 is TGTGCCAGTAGTATCCTGGCGCTGGGTAGCAATCAGCCCCAGCATTTT. The variable domain in full, with the rest retrieved from reference TRBV19 and TRBJ1-5, is DGGITQSPKYLFRKEGQNVTLSCEQNLNHDAMYWYRQDPGQGLRLIYYSQIVNDFQKGDIAEGYSVSREKKESFPLTVTSAQKNPTAFYLCASSILALGSNQPQHFGDGTRLSIL.

The sample holds many counts of this clonotype. This chain joins TRBV10-3 and TRBJ2-3, with 11 nucleotides matching TRBD2. This CDR3 has 18 amino acids. V trimming: 2 bases; J trimming: 0 bases; junction bases outside the gene matches: 7. Germline V lookup: CDR1 ENHRY, CDR2 SYGVKD. Here the CDR3 reads CAISEQLAGETSTDTQYF. DNA for the CDR3: TGTGCCATCAGTGAGCAACTAGCGGGGGAAACTAGCACAGATACGCAGTATTTT.

This clonotype was recorded many times. J is TRBJ2-1 and V is TRBV12-3 or TRBV12-4; 8 bases are shared with TRBD2. The CDR3 runs 15 residues. Trimming at V came to 5 bases and at J to 8 bases, leaving 11 bases not matched to a gene. CDR3 protein: CASSGNTGGHHEQFF. CDR3 in DNA: TGTGCCAGCAGTGGGAACACGGGGGGGCACCATGAGCAGTTCTTC.

The chain couples TRBV20-1 to TRBJ2-1, with TRBD1 as a possible D gene (7 bases). Trimming took 2 bases from V and 0 from J, leaving 14 bases between them. The germline V gene has CDR1 DFQATT and CDR2 SNEGSKA (reference sequence). The CDR3 consists of 16 residues. The CDR3 region has the DNA TGCAGTGCTAGACTGCAGGGGGGTAGCTCCTACAATGAGCAGTTCTTC. This encodes CSARLQGGSSYNEQFF.

This clonotype was picked up many times. The chain employs TRBV20-1 and TRBJ2-3; TRBD2 agrees at 8 bases. V trimming: 1 base; J trimming: 6 bases; junction bases outside the gene matches: 9. Germline CDR1 DFQATT, CDR2 SNEGSKA (reference sequence). CDR3 length: 15 amino acids. The CDR3 region is CSARAFGGASDTQYF. CDR3 in DNA: TGCAGTGCTAGAGCATTCGGGGGGGCATCGGATACGCAGTATTTT.

This clonotype has only a few counts. CDR3 amino acids: CAISAGFHEQYF. The CDR3 coding sequence is TGTGCCATCAGTGCTGGGTTCCACGAGCAGTACTTC. The genes are TRBV10-3 and TRBJ2-7; D remains unclear. Germline CDR1 and CDR2: ENHRY and SYGVKD. The CDR3 contains 12 residues. The V and J ends lost 4 bases and 5 bases respectively, with 9 bases between them.

The chain joins TRBV6-1 to TRBJ1-3; D perhaps matches TRBD1 (6 bases). Trimming stripped 5 bases from V and 0 bases from J, with 11 bases between. Germline V gene lookup returns CDR1 MNHNS and CDR2 SASEGT. The CDR3 is 15 amino acids. In DNA form, the CDR3 reads TGTGCCAGCAGTCGTGACAGGAACTCTGGAAACACCATATATTTT. It encodes CASSRDRNSGNTIYF.

The J gene is TRBJ1-1, the V gene TRBV20-1; D unresolved. CDR3 size: 14 residues. Trimming pared 4 bases from V and 0 bases from J, leaving 12 bases between. CDR1 is DFQATT, CDR2 SNEGSKA, per germline (reference sequence). CDR3 residues: CSATGRGLNTEAFF. The CDR3, as DNA: TGCAGTGCTACCGGACGGGGATTGAACACTGAAGCTTTCTTT.

This clonotype turned up a few times. The CDR3: CSAREPRPSRDQETQYF. DNA of the CDR3: TGCAGTGCTAGAGAGCCCCGCCCCTCTAGAGACCAAGAGACCCAGTACTTC. The chain links TRBV20-1 to TRBJ2-5; D uncertain. CDR3 length: 17 residues. Trimming cost V 0 bases and J 0 bases, with 17 bases left between them. Germline V lookup: CDR1 DFQATT, CDR2 SNEGSKA (reference sequence).

This clonotype was observed at least ten times. The chain employs TRBV7-9 and TRBJ1-2; D perhaps matches TRBD1 (5 bases). The CDR3 totals 15 residues. Trimming left V 3 bases short and J 8 bases short, with 19 bases between. Germline V lookup: CDR1 SEHNR, CDR2 FQNEAQ (reference sequence). CDR3 coding DNA: TGTGCCAGCAGCTTGGAAACGGCAAGGGGCTCCGGCTACACCTTC. Translating gives CASSLETARGSGYTF.

This clonotype appeared a single time. The chain uses TRBV7-8 and TRBJ2-3; no firm D call. Germline V gene sequence: CDR1 SGHVS, CDR2 FQNEAQ. CDR3 size: 15 residues. The V gene lost 1 base and the J gene lost 1 base, with 9 bases spanning the gap. The CDR3 here is CASSLGQSGTDTQYF. CDR3 bases: TGTGCCAGCAGCTTAGGACAATCGGGCACAGATACGCAGTATTTT.

The J gene is TRBJ1-4, the V gene TRBV20-1; a possible D gene is TRBD1 (6 bases). Trimming left V 5 bases short and J 7 bases short, with 14 bases between. CDR1 is DFQATT and CDR2 is SNEGSKA in the germline V gene (reference sequence). This CDR3 region has 13 residues. CDR3 residues: CSAATGHLEKLFF. The DNA for the CDR3 is TGCAGTGCTGCAACAGGGCATCTTGAAAAACTGTTTTTT.

There are many counts of this clonotype. This chain uses TRBV18 with TRBJ2-1; D remains ambiguous. Looked up from germline, CDR1 is KGHSH and CDR2 is LQKENI. V was pared by 1 base and J by 3 bases, with 4 bases between. This CDR3 region has 13 residues. The CDR3, as DNA: TGTGCCAGCTCACCACAGGGCTACAATGAGCAGTTCTTC. This sequence encodes CASSPQGYNEQFF.

This clonotype was counted many times. This chain uses TRBV6-5 with TRBJ2-2; the D gene is possibly TRBD1 (7 bases). The CDR3 extends over 14 amino acids. Germline V gene data show CDR1 as MNHEY and CDR2 as SVGAGI. Trimming removed 3 bases at V and 7 bases at J, with 12 bases between. As DNA, the CDR3 is TGTGCCAGCAGTTATTACCAGGGGGGCGGGGAGCTGTTTTTT. Translated, it gives CASSYYQGGGELFF.

This clonotype was counted at least ten times. The chain carries TRBV7-9 and TRBJ2-7; D remains ambiguous. The germline V and J ends were trimmed by 2 bases and 6 bases, with 20 bases remaining between them. Germline CDR1 SEHNR, CDR2 FQNEAQ (reference sequence). This CDR3 has 16 amino acids. CDR3 sequence reads: CASSLRPGQPLSEQYF. In DNA form, the CDR3 reads TGTGCCAGCAGCTTACGACCCGGGCAGCCCCTCTCCGAGCAGTACTTC.